The rows below give T cell receptor beta chains drawn from one sample of a study of cytomegalovirus exposure and HLA in healthy donors. Sequencing used immunoSEQ multiplex PCR; TCRdb keeps in-frame clones, though not all of them. The data contain some 250,000 clones, about 80% of them singletons. Sequenced input: PBMCs. The source of these receptors is a woman between 40 and 55 years old in good health and CMV-seropositive. Each CDR3 is given with its conserved first and last residue. A D gene is named only where the DNA matches it firmly. The size field is filled for only some rows; it gives once, few, many or a size class.

D gene,V gene,CDR3 length,clone size,J gene,CDR3 DNA,CDR3 protein
.,TRBV6-6,14,.,TRBJ1-2,TGTGCCATCAAGACAGGTGCCTTTAACTATGGCTACACCTTC,CAIKTGAFNYGYTF
TRBD2,TRBV5-1,16,.,TRBJ2-1,TGCGCCAGCAGCTTGTACTCGCGGGGGGGATACAATGAGCAGTTCTTC,CASSLYSRGGYNEQFF
.,TRBV4-3,15,.,TRBJ2-5,TGCGCCAGCAGCCCCACGGGGAACTTAGGAGAGACCCAGTACTTC,CASSPTGNLGETQYF
.,TRBV7-9,14,.,TRBJ2-3,TGTTCCAGCAGCTTCCTACTCCCACCGGATACGCAGTATTTT,CSSSFLLPPDTQYF
.,TRBV14,16,.,TRBJ2-1,TGTGCCAGCAGCCAAGATGAATACAACCCTTACAATGAGCAGTTCTTC,CASSQDEYNPYNEQFF
TRBD1,TRBV27,15,.,TRBJ1-5,TGTGCCAGCGCCAGGGGGCAGGGTGTGGGTCAGCCCCAGCATTTT,CASARGQGVGQPQHF
TRBD1,TRBV7-2,14,.,TRBJ2-5,TGTGCCAGCAGCCGGGACAGGGGCGGGGAGACCCAGTACTTC,CASSRDRGGETQYF
TRBD2,TRBV5-1,16,.,TRBJ2-1,TGCGCCAGCAGCTTGGGGCCGGGGGGCTCCTACAATGAGCAGTTCTTC,CASSLGPGGSYNEQFF
TRBD2,TRBV5-6,16,.,TRBJ2-7,TGTGCCAGCAGCCCCCCTGGGCTAGCGGGAATCTACGAGCAGTACTTC,CASSPPGLAGIYEQYF
.,TRBV11-3,12,.,TRBJ1-1,TGTGCCAGCAGCTCCAGGAACACTGAAGCTTTCTTT,CASSSRNTEAFF
.,TRBV28,11,.,TRBJ1-2,TGTGCAACAGGGACTAACTATGGCTACACCTTC,CATGTNYGYTF
.,TRBV29-1,13,.,TRBJ1-3,TGCAGCGTATCGGGGAGCTTAGGAAACACCATATATTTT,CSVSGSLGNTIYF
.,TRBV11-3,15,.,TRBJ2-3,TGTGCCAGCAGCAAGAAGGGGCTAAGCACAGATACGCAGTATTTT,CASSKKGLSTDTQYF
TRBD2,TRBV2,13,few,TRBJ2-7,TGTGCCAGCATGAATACGGGAGGGGTCGAGCAGTACTTC,CASMNTGGVEQYF
.,TRBV5-1,15,.,TRBJ2-7,TGCGCCAGCAGCTTGGGACTAGGTGGGCCCTACGAGCAGTACTTC,CASSLGLGGPYEQYF
.,TRBV11-3,12,.,TRBJ2-5,TGTGCCAGCGGCACAGGGCAAGAGACCCAGTACTTC,CASGTGQETQYF
TRBD2,TRBV30,18,.,TRBJ2-3,TGTGCCTGGAGTGTTGGGACTAGCGGGGGCTGGGGCACAGATACGCAGTATTTT,CAWSVGTSGGWGTDTQYF
.,TRBV30,13,few,TRBJ1-1,TGTGCCTGGTTCTCCCGATGGCACCGTGAAGCTTTCTTT,CAWFSRWHREAFF
.,TRBV19,15,few,TRBJ2-7,TGTGCCACCTCCCTACAGGGGGAGGGTGGCTACGAGCAGTACTTC,CATSLQGEGGYEQYF
TRBD2,TRBV4-3,16,few,TRBJ2-1,TGCGCCAGCAGCCAAGCACGGACTAGCGAGTACAATGAGCAGTTCTTC,CASSQARTSEYNEQFF
.,TRBV6-5,14,few,TRBJ1-1,TGTGCCAGCAGAGAACAGGGAGGGGGTATTGAAGCTTTCTTT,CASREQGGGIEAFF
TRBD1,TRBV4-3,15,.,TRBJ1-6,TGCGCCAGCAGCCCGGGACAGGGTTATAATTCACCCCTCCACTTT,CASSPGQGYNSPLHF
.,TRBV5-1,15,.,TRBJ2-3,TGCGCCAGCAGCTTGACCCAGGGGGGAGCAGATACGCAGTATTTT,CASSLTQGGADTQYF